This T cell receptor beta chain was profiled in a study of CD8+ T cells in alopecia areata. The overall study: The tofacitinib course ran for 6 to 18 months and was followed by 6 months off drug.

Treatment defined: oral pan-JAK inhibitor, 5-10 mg twice daily. Unmatched junction bases numbered 10, after V lost 3 bases and J lost 6 bases. In germline, CDR1 is SQVTM, CDR2 ANQGSEA. The CDR3 consists of 15 residues. Following extraction, RNA underwent reverse transcription to cDNA, which served as the sequencing template. TCRdb keeps only in-frame clones here, not all; method: immunoSEQ multiplex PCR. This sample has some 110,000 clones, with approximately 59% found just once. This clone has a handful of counts. The chain recombines TRBV29-1 with TRBJ1-5; 8 positions agree with TRBD1. This receptor was identified in a human donor with alopecia areata. Sample: CD8+ T cells sorted from blood, taken at week 4, from a patient treated with tofacitinib. CDR3 bases: TGCAGCGTTGATCTGGGGACAGGAGACGGTCAGCCCCAGCATTTT. As protein: CSVDLGTGDGQPQHF. Full variable domain (rest looked up from reference TRBV29-1 and TRBJ1-5): SAVISQKPSRDICQRGTSLTIQCQVDSQVTMMFWYRQQPGQSLTLIATANQGSEATYESGFVIDKFPISRPNLTFSTLTVSNMSPEDSSIYLCSVDLGTGDGQPQHFGDGTRLSIL.